This T cell receptor beta chain was captured in a study of T-cell memory formation after mild COVID-19. For the study at large: Across donors, TCR clusters were largely donor specific.

A single record per CDR3 protein comes from TCRdb applying MiXCR to the 5' RACE reads. The sample yields some 290,000 distinct CDR3 sequences, 15% to 20% seen once. This clonotype showed up just a few times. What it binds is not known. There are 14 residues in the CDR3. Germline lookup yields CDR1 KGHSH and CDR2 LQKENI. V dropped 4 bases and J dropped 3 bases, with 12 bases sitting between them. General observations from the study: Clones shrinking from day 15 to 85 showed even CD4/CD8 mixes; later expanders tilted CD4+.

The rearrangement uses TRBV18 and TRBJ1-1; D remains ambiguous. This clonotype was obtained from a man between 18 and 35 years old who had mild COVID-19 (a few samples of this study predate the infection). Cell type and time point are not known. The sequencing sample was made of PBMCs or a T cell subset sorted from them (not recorded which). CDR3 coding DNA: TGTGCCAGCTCACTCAGATCTGGCTACACTGAAGCTTTCTTT. Protein: CASSLRSGYTEAFF. Full variable domain (remainder filled in from reference TRBV18 and TRBJ1-1): NAGVMQNPRHLVRRRGQEARLRCSPMKGHSHVYWYRQLPEEGLKFMVYLQKENIIDESGMPKERFSAEFPKEGPSILRIQQVVRGDSAAYFCASSLRSGYTEAFFGQGTRLTVV.